Each of the 26 T cell receptor beta chains below was sequenced from the same sample in a study of CD8 T cells in ankylosing spondylitis (TCRdb year 2017). Broader findings and caveats from the paper: A TCR beta motif made up of 7 to 9 highly homologous amino acid variants appeared to be characteristic of blood from ankylosing spondylitis patients.

For these TCRs, the target antigens are not known. Library creation used 5' RACE. Reads for this sample came from an Illumina HiSeq 2500. TCRdb reprocessing: public reads trimmed at Q25 with fastp, clones called with MiXCR, in-frame beta chains kept. CDR3 protein duplicates are merged, each entry listing the most common genes and DNA. The sample table records fewer than 550,000 distinct CDR3 sequences; 5.3% of these occur just once. Approximately 3.5% of the sample is held by the ten biggest clonotypes. The sequenced sample consisted of blood, either unsorted or a sorted T cell fraction (not recorded which). Source of these receptors: a male donor with ankylosing spondylitis.

The J gene is TRBJ1-2, the V gene TRBV7-9; D perhaps matches TRBD1 (5 bases). This CDR3 comprises 15 residues. Germline V gives CDR1 SEHNR, CDR2 FQNEAQ (reference sequence). V was pared by 5 bases and J by 4 bases, with 17 bases between. DNA for the CDR3: TGTGCCAGCAGCGGAACTCAGGGTGCTAGCTATGGCTACACCTTC. Its translation: CASSGTQGASYGYTF.

In this sample, this clonotype turned up many times. A read error may produce the germline difference seen at one junction end. This chain links TRBV3-1 with TRBJ1-1; 9 positions agree with TRBD1. From germline, CDR1 is LGHDT and CDR2 YNNKEL (reference sequence). This CDR3 is built from 17 residues. CDR3 nucleotides: TGTGCCAGCAGCCAAGCCGGGACAGGGTTTGGATGGACTGTAGCTTTCTTT. Translation: CASSQAGTGFGWTVAFF.

There are many counts of this clonotype. The chain is built from TRBV4-3 and TRBJ2-3; possible D gene TRBD2, 5 bases. The CDR3 is 13 amino acids. Germline CDR1 and CDR2: LGHNA and YSLEER. V was clipped by 0 bases and J by 11 bases, with 12 bases between them. CDR3 in amino acids: CASSQEVGAGQYF. In nucleotides, the CDR3 is TGCGCCAGCAGCCAAGAAGTGGGAGCAGGGCAGTATTTT.

Many counts were recorded for this clonotype. The chain combines TRBV5-1 with TRBJ1-1, with D unresolved. The germline V gene has CDR1 SGHRS and CDR2 YFSETQ. V lost 0 bases to trimming and J lost 5 bases, with 17 bases between them. The CDR3 has 16 amino acids. CDR3 DNA sequence: TGCGCCAGCAGCTTGGATTCCCCGAGGACGGGGACTGAAGCTTTCTTT. The encoded protein is CASSLDSPRTGTEAFF.

The sample holds many counts of this clonotype. The chain couples TRBV5-1 to TRBJ1-6, with D perhaps matching TRBD1 (6 bases). The CDR3 is 13 residues long. The V and J ends lost 2 bases and 7 bases respectively, with 7 bases between them. CDR1 and CDR2 (germline): SGHRS, YFSETQ. DNA of the CDR3: TGCGCCAGCAGCTTCGGACAGAATTCACCCCTCCACTTT. Protein: CASSFGQNSPLHF. The full variable domain, in which reference TRBV5-1 and TRBJ1-6 provide the parts outside the CDR3, is KAGVTQTPRYLIKTRGQQVTLSCSPISGHRSVSWYQQTPGQGLQFLFEYFSETQRNKGNFPGRFSGRQFSNSRSEMNVSTLELGDSALYLCASSFGQNSPLHFGNGTRLTVT.

This clonotype has a count of ten or more. V usage is TRBV20-1 and J usage is TRBJ2-7, with 7 bases lining up with TRBD1. V lost 5 bases to trimming and J lost 4 bases; unmatched junction nucleotides: 14. Germline assignment: CDR1 DFQATT and CDR2 SNEGSKA (reference sequence). This CDR3 spans 15 amino acids. As DNA, the CDR3 is TGCAGTGCTCCAAATCCGGGACAGTTCGCATACGAGCAGTACTTC. Translated: CSAPNPGQFAYEQYF.

This clonotype was seen a handful of times. This chain uses TRBV19 with TRBJ2-1; 7 nucleotides line up with TRBD2. The CDR3 sequence is 14 residues long. V was pared by 6 bases and J by 9 bases, with 11 bases of the junction left unmatched. CDR1 is LNHDA and CDR2 is SQIVND in the germline V gene (reference sequence). The CDR3 here is CASSPTGGSSEQFF. CDR3 sequence (DNA): TGTGCCAGTAGCCCTACCGGCGGGAGTAGTGAGCAGTTCTTC.

This clonotype was seen at least ten times. This chain uses TRBV20-1 with TRBJ2-2, with no clear D. The ends were cut back, 0 bases at V and 5 bases at J, with 16 bases in the middle. Germline CDR1 is DFQATT and CDR2 is SNEGSKA (reference sequence). The CDR3 contains 16 residues. The CDR3 loop reads CSARDPSEKGTGELFF. The CDR3 coding sequence is TGCAGTGCTAGAGATCCGTCCGAGAAGGGAACCGGGGAGCTGTTTTTT.

This clonotype occurred many times. The chain couples TRBV28 to TRBJ1-1; TRBD1 matches 9 bases. Germline CDR1 is MDHEN and CDR2 is SYDVKM. CDR3 length equals 17 residues. V lost 3 bases to trimming and J lost 6 bases; unmatched junction nucleotides: 14. CDR3 loop: CASSFYRGRKRTAEAFF. Written as DNA, the CDR3 is TGTGCCAGCAGTTTTTACAGGGGGCGGAAAAGAACAGCTGAAGCTTTCTTT.

Turning to this clonotype: One end of the junction varies from germline; a read error may be responsible. The rearrangement uses TRBV20-1 and TRBJ1-1; D gene ambiguous. This CDR3 contains 17 residues. Germline V gene data show CDR1 as DFQATT and CDR2 as SNEGSKA (reference sequence). The CDR3 DNA sequence: TGCTGTGCTAGAGATTTCAGAGGACCGTTAGGGAACACTGAAGCTTTCTTT. This encodes CCARDFRGPLGNTEAFF.

This clonotype was counted at least ten times. V is TRBV7-2 and J is TRBJ2-5; D not certain. V was cut by 0 bases and J by 2 bases, with 19 bases left in between. Germline assignment: CDR1 SGHTA and CDR2 FQGNSA. This CDR3 contains 18 residues. In DNA form, the CDR3 reads TGTGCCAGCAGCTTAGCACCCAGGAGAGCTGGCTTACAAGAGACCCAGTACTTC. The encoded protein is CASSLAPRRAGLQETQYF.

This clonotype was observed at least ten times. This chain joins TRBV5-1 and TRBJ1-1; no clear D gene. The CDR3 covers 13 residues. Germline CDR1 is SGHRS and CDR2 is YFSETQ. Trimming shortened V by 0 bases and J by 11 bases, and 14 bases separated the two germline ends. CDR3 amino acids: CASSLDTSTKAFF. In DNA, the CDR3 is TGCGCCAGCAGCTTGGATACGTCCACGAAGGCTTTCTTT.

This clonotype was counted at least ten times. The rearrangement joins TRBV4-3 to TRBJ1-3, with D possibly TRBD1 on 6 matching bases. The CDR3 covers 16 residues. Germline V gene sequence: CDR1 LGHNA, CDR2 YSLEER. The V gene lost 5 bases and the J gene lost 2 bases, with 16 bases spanning the gap. CDR3 sequence: CASSYSRDTAGNTIYF. The CDR3 region has the DNA TGCGCCAGCAGCTACAGCCGGGACACGGCTGGAAACACCATATATTTT.

In its sample, this clonotype was seen many times. The rearrangement links TRBV28 to TRBJ2-7; D is undetermined. The CDR3 contains 12 residues. V was trimmed by 6 bases and J by 5 bases, leaving 11 bases between them. Germline V gene data show CDR1 as MDHEN and CDR2 as SYDVKM. CDR3 nucleotide sequence: TGTGCCAGCAGCCAAACAGTGGACGAGCAGTACTTC. Amino acids: CASSQTVDEQYF.

The rearrangement uses TRBV5-5 and TRBJ1-1; maybe TRBD1 (6 bases). The V gene's germline CDR1 is SGHKS and CDR2 YYEKEE (reference sequence). V lost 5 bases and J lost 5, with 13 bases in between. The length of the CDR3 is 13 residues. CDR3: CASRRDTRTEAFF. DNA of the CDR3: TGTGCCAGCAGAAGGGACACCAGGACTGAAGCTTTCTTT.

Ten or more counts support this clonotype. The rearrangement uses TRBV5-1 and TRBJ2-2; the match to TRBD2 covers 7 bases. V lost 6 bases, J lost 4 bases, and 6 bases stayed unmatched. CDR1 and CDR2 (germline): SGHRS, YFSETQ. The CDR3 contains 14 residues. The CDR3 loop reads CASMGSGFTGELFF. CDR3 nucleotide sequence: TGCGCCAGCATGGGTAGCGGGTTCACCGGGGAGCTGTTTTTT.

The sample holds many counts of this clonotype. The rearrangement uses TRBV7-9 and TRBJ1-3; no clear D. The CDR3 has 14 residues. Per the germline V gene, CDR1 is SEHNR and CDR2 is FQNEAQ (reference sequence). Trimming removed 2 bases at V and 4 bases at J, with 9 bases between. The DNA for the CDR3 is TGTGCCAGCAGCTTAAGTGGCCAAGGAAACACCATATATTTT. Its translation: CASSLSGQGNTIYF.

This clonotype appeared a few times. The rearrangement links TRBV9 to TRBJ2-7, with no clear D. The V gene's germline CDR1 is SGDLS and CDR2 YYNGEE. There are 14 residues in the CDR3. V was cut by 1 base and J by 0 bases, with 8 bases left in between. CDR3 sequence reads: CASSVTTNSYEQYF. The CDR3 DNA reads as TGTGCCAGCAGCGTAACGACAAACTCCTACGAGCAGTACTTC.

This clonotype was seen ten or more times. The gene calls are TRBV20-1 and TRBJ2-3; 7 bases are a match to TRBD1. This CDR3 is 16 amino acids long. The germline V gene has CDR1 DFQATT and CDR2 SNEGSKA (reference sequence). V shed 0 bases and J 3 bases; nucleotides not matched to a gene: 9. The CDR3 DNA is TGCAGTGCTAGAGATAGATTTGACAGGGAGACAGATACGCAGTATTTT. Translated: CSARDRFDRETDTQYF.

Ten or more counts support this clonotype. The CDR3 protein is CASSPDQTFPSRFF. In nucleotides, the CDR3 is TGTGCCAGCTCACCCGACCAGACCTTTCCCTCCCGGTTCTTC. The chain uses TRBV18 and TRBJ2-1; D is ambiguous. V was clipped by 3 bases and J by 15 bases, with 21 bases between them. The V gene's germline CDR1 is KGHSH and CDR2 LQKENI. The CDR3 is 14 amino acids.

This clonotype appeared a few times. The rearrangement joins TRBV6-2 or TRBV6-3 to TRBJ1-5; D is perhaps TRBD1 (5 bases). Looked up from germline, CDR1 is MNHEY and CDR2 is SVGEGT. The CDR3 totals 13 residues. With 0 bases removed from V and 5 bases from J, the gap between germline ends came to 5 bases. The CDR3 DNA sequence: TGTGCCAGCAGTTACTCGACAGATCAGCCCCAGCATTTT. Translated: CASSYSTDQPQHF.

The chain joins TRBV12-3 or TRBV12-4 to TRBJ1-6; D uncertain. V lost 4 bases, J lost 8 bases, and 6 bases lay in between. This CDR3 comprises 12 residues. CDR3 region: CASSSEDSPLHF. The CDR3 DNA sequence: TGTGCCAGCAGTTCCGAAGATTCACCCCTCCACTTT.

This chain connects TRBV15 to TRBJ1-5; no definite D call. V was pared by 3 bases and J by 0 bases, with 12 bases between. The V gene's germline CDR1 is LNHNV and CDR2 YYDKDF (reference sequence). This CDR3 comprises 16 residues. In nucleotides, the CDR3 is TGTGCCACCAGCAGTGCAATTGACCATAGCAATCAGCCCCAGCATTTT. This gives the protein CATSSAIDHSNQPQHF.

This clonotype was recorded at least ten times. The chain links TRBV5-1 to TRBJ1-2, with 12 positions matching TRBD1. V was clipped by 4 bases and J by 5 bases; unmatched bases: 9. Germline loops: CDR1 SGHRS, CDR2 YFSETQ. CDR3 length: 16 residues. The CDR3 region is CASSTGQGAQRYGYTF. The CDR3 coding sequence is TGCGCCAGCAGCACGGGACAGGGGGCGCAACGGTATGGCTACACCTTC.

This clonotype was detected ten times or more. The V gene is TRBV5-1, the J gene TRBJ2-3, with 9 positions matching TRBD2. V shed 4 bases, J shed 5 bases, and the junction held 5 bases outside the gene matches. There are 14 residues in the CDR3. CDR1 is SGHRS, CDR2 YFSETQ, per germline. CDR3: CASSGGLAGDTQYF. The CDR3, as DNA: TGCGCCAGCAGCGGGGGACTAGCCGGAGATACGCAGTATTTT.

The table lists this clonotype with many counts. The chain is built from TRBV7-9 and TRBJ1-1; D is uncertain. The length of the CDR3 is 15 residues. The V end lost 2 bases, the J end lost 4 bases, and 14 bases lay between the germline ends. Germline V gives CDR1 SEHNR, CDR2 FQNEAQ (reference sequence). The chain's CDR3 is CASSLKASGGTEAFF. CDR3 in DNA: TGTGCCAGCAGCTTAAAGGCTTCGGGTGGCACTGAAGCTTTCTTT.